A single sample is the source of the 24 T cell receptor beta chains below, sequenced in a study of cytomegalovirus exposure and HLA in healthy donors. The PCR had 60 Vbeta and 13 Jbeta primers. This table comes from immunoSEQ multiplex PCR, and its TCRdb copy is limited to in-frame clones, with some not included. The sample has roughly 120,000 clones, roughly 70% seen once. Material for sequencing was PBMCs. Every receptor here comes from a woman aged 40-49 years in good health and CMV-seronegative.

This chain uses TRBV7-9 with TRBJ1-1; maybe TRBD1 (5 bases). V was clipped by 3 bases and J by 1 base, with 12 bases between them. Germline V CDR1 and CDR2: SEHNR, FQNEAQ (reference sequence). CDR3 length: 15 residues. The CDR3 region is CASSFGGIENTEAFF. CDR3 sequence (DNA): TGTGCCAGCAGCTTCGGGGGGATAGAGAACACTGAAGCTTTCTTT.

The chain recombines TRBV27 with TRBJ1-4; 8 positions match TRBD1. Germline assignment: CDR1 MNHEY and CDR2 SMNVEV (reference sequence). V dropped 5 bases and J dropped 7; count of bases not matched to a gene: 9. The CDR3 contains 15 residues. CDR3 amino acids: CASSPRTGLGEKLFF. The DNA for the CDR3 is TGTGCCAGCAGTCCTCGGACAGGGTTAGGTGAAAAACTGTTTTTT.

This clone was counted only a few times. This specimen includes other DNA sequences encoding the same CDR3. The chain recombines TRBV7-2 with TRBJ1-5; TRBD1 might be the D (5 bases). Deletions cut 8 bases from V and 2 bases from J, with 10 bases between. CDR3 length equals 13 residues. Per germline, CDR1 SGHTA and CDR2 FQGNSA. In DNA, the CDR3 is TGTGCCAGCGGGCGGGGCGGCAATCAGCCCCAGCATTTT. Translated: CASGRGGNQPQHF.

The CDR3 loop is CASSITGGLAEAFF. CDR3 sequence (DNA): TGTGCCAGTAGTATAACAGGGGGGCTGGCTGAAGCTTTCTTT. The chain combines TRBV19 with TRBJ1-1; TRBD1 matches at 8 bases. The germline CDR1 and CDR2 sequences are LNHDA and SQIVND (reference sequence). V shed 2 bases and J 6 bases; nucleotides not matched to a gene: 5. The CDR3 is made up of 14 amino acids.

V and J are TRBV28 and TRBJ2-5, with 8 bases fitting TRBD1. The V gene end was trimmed by 5 bases and the J gene end by 4 bases; junction bases not matched to a gene: 6. The CDR3 runs to 14 residues. CDR1 is MDHEN, CDR2 SYDVKM, per germline. The CDR3 sequence: CASSPGQGPETQYF. CDR3 bases: TGTGCCAGCAGTCCCGGACAGGGTCCAGAGACCCAGTACTTC.

This chain connects TRBV5-1 to TRBJ1-1, with 8 bases fitting TRBD1. The ends lost 4 bases at V and 1 base at J; junction bases unmatched: 12. This CDR3 is 17 amino acids long. Germline V gene sequence: CDR1 SGHRS, CDR2 YFSETQ. The CDR3 loop reads CASSPEARDRTNTEAFF. The CDR3 DNA is TGCGCCAGCAGCCCGGAAGCGAGGGACAGGACGAACACTGAAGCTTTCTTT.

The chain joins TRBV18 to TRBJ2-7, with TRBD1 matching over 7 bases. Germline-derived CDR1 and CDR2 are KGHSH and LQKENI. Unmatched junction bases numbered 3, after V lost 1 base and J lost 3 bases. The length of the CDR3 is 14 residues. The DNA for the CDR3 is TGTGCCAGCTCACCACGGGACAGTGGCTACGAGCAGTACTTC. This sequence encodes CASSPRDSGYEQYF.

V is TRBV21-1 and J is TRBJ2-1; TRBD1, the table's D call, lacks a check against the DNA. TRBV21-1 is marked as a pseudogene. CDR3 length equals 19 residues. CDR3 in amino acids: CASSKKGERGTFSYNEQFF. The CDR3 nucleotides read TGTGCCAGCAGCAAAAAGGGGGAACGCGGCACCTTCTCCTACAATGAGCAGTTCTTC.

J is TRBJ2-7 and V is TRBV7-2; 9 nucleotides match TRBD1. This CDR3 has 15 residues. The junction had 12 bases not matched to a gene; V was cut back by 5 bases and J by 7 bases. The germline CDR1 and CDR2 sequences are SGHTA and FQGNSA. The CDR3 DNA is TGTGCCAGCAGCCCCACACAGGGGGCTTATGGGGAGCAGTACTTC. Protein: CASSPTQGAYGEQYF.

The chain has TRBV7-9 and TRBJ1-5; 7 bases map to TRBD1. The ends lost 6 bases at V and 5 bases at J; junction bases unmatched: 7. Germline V gene data show CDR1 as SEHNR and CDR2 as FQNEAQ (reference sequence). This CDR3 spans 14 amino acids. The CDR3 sequence is CASRMAGGDQPQHF. CDR3 nucleotide sequence: TGTGCCAGCAGGATGGCAGGGGGAGATCAGCCCCAGCATTTT.

This clone turned up a few times. The CDR3 bases are TGTGCCAGCAGCCCCGCGGTGGTCATTTCTCTCACAGATACGCAGTATTTT. The encoded protein is CASSPAVVISLTDTQYF. This chain links TRBV7-2 with TRBJ2-3; D is ambiguous. The germline V gene has CDR1 SGHTA and CDR2 FQGNSA. CDR3 length equals 17 residues. Trimming took off 5 bases at V and 2 bases at J, with 20 bases between the two ends. Looking up the rest from reference TRBV7-2 and TRBJ2-3 gives the full variable domain: GAGVSQSPSNKVTEKGKDVELRCDPISGHTALYWYRQSLGQGLEFLIYFQGNSAPDKSGLPSDRFSAERTGGSVSTLTIQRTQQEDSAVYLCASSPAVVISLTDTQYFGPGTRLTVL.

The chain couples TRBV11-2 to TRBJ1-1; TRBD1 aligns across 8 bases. V lost 5 bases to trimming and J lost 1 base; unmatched junction nucleotides: 3. CDR1 and CDR2 from the germline V gene are SGHAT and FQNNGV. This CDR3 comprises 14 residues. The CDR3 reads CASSRGTGNTEAFF. In nucleotides, the CDR3 is TGTGCCAGCAGCCGTGGGACAGGGAACACTGAAGCTTTCTTT.

The gene calls are TRBV18 and TRBJ2-3, with 7 nucleotides matching TRBD1. V lost 3 bases and J lost 2; bases outside the gene matches: 14. Germline-derived CDR1 and CDR2 are KGHSH and LQKENI. The CDR3 has 18 residues. The CDR3 protein is CASSPPSGRDSFTDTQYF. CDR3 nucleotides: TGTGCCAGCTCACCGCCGAGTGGTCGGGACAGCTTCACAGATACGCAGTATTTT.

This chain uses TRBV7-2 with TRBJ2-1; 12 positions match TRBD2. The V gene's germline CDR1 is SGHTA and CDR2 FQGNSA. This CDR3 has 15 amino acids. The ends lost 5 bases at V and 9 bases at J; junction bases unmatched: 8. CDR3 DNA: TGTGCCAGCAGCACACGACTAGCGGGAGTGAGTGAGCAGTTCTTC. It codes for CASSTRLAGVSEQFF.

The rearrangement joins TRBV7-9 to TRBJ1-2; 7 bases agree with TRBD1. The junction had 6 bases not matched to a gene; V was cut back by 4 bases and J by 4 bases. The length of the CDR3 is 14 residues. Looked up from germline, CDR1 is SEHNR and CDR2 is FQNEAQ (reference sequence). The CDR3 region is CASSSETGSYGYTF. The CDR3 nucleotides read TGTGCCAGCAGCTCCGAGACAGGGTCCTATGGCTACACCTTC. The full variable domain, with the rest looked up from reference TRBV7-9 and TRBJ1-2, is DTGVSQNPRHKITKRGQNVTFRCDPISEHNRLYWYRQTLGQGPEFLTYFQNEAQLEKSRLLSDRFSAERPKGSFSTLEIQRTEQGDSAMYLCASSSETGSYGYTFGSGTRLTVV.

V and J are TRBV6-4 and TRBJ2-1; 12 nucleotides agree with TRBD2. The CDR3 is 20 amino acids. Germline CDR1 is MRHNA and CDR2 is SNTAGT. Trimming cost V 0 bases and J 2 bases; bases outside gene matches: 11. The CDR3 here is CASSDSGLAGGPPTYNEQFF. CDR3 sequence (DNA): TGTGCCAGCAGTGACTCCGGGCTAGCGGGGGGGCCCCCAACCTACAATGAGCAGTTCTTC.

The chain joins TRBV28 to TRBJ2-7, with 7 bases matching TRBD1. Germline assignment: CDR1 MDHEN and CDR2 SYDVKM. After removal of 5 bases from V and 3 bases from J, the junction contained 13 bases not matched to a gene. CDR3 length: 16 amino acids. The CDR3 loop reads CASSERGQIKSYEQYF. The CDR3 nucleotides are TGTGCCAGCAGTGAGAGGGGGCAGATCAAAAGCTACGAGCAGTACTTC. The variable domain in full, completed from reference TRBV28 and TRBJ2-7, reads DVKVTQSSRYLVKRTGEKVFLECVQDMDHENMFWYRQDPGLGLRLIYFSYDVKMKEKGDIPEGYSVSREKKERFSLILESASTNQTSMYLCASSERGQIKSYEQYFGPGTRLTVT.

The chain recombines TRBV28 with TRBJ2-5; perhaps TRBD1 as D (6 bases). Germline loops: CDR1 MDHEN, CDR2 SYDVKM. This CDR3 comprises 15 residues. V gave up 7 bases and J gave up 5 bases, with 20 bases separating them. This chain's CDR3 is CASTLGGPTGETQYF. CDR3 DNA: TGTGCCAGCACCCTTGGGGGCCCTACCGGGGAGACCCAGTACTTC.

This clone was observed a single time. The gene calls are TRBV5-1 and TRBJ2-7, with D possibly matching TRBD1 (6 bases). V was clipped by 0 bases and J by 3 bases, with 10 bases between them. The length of the CDR3 is 14 residues. CDR1 and CDR2 from the germline V gene are SGHRS and YFSETQ. As DNA, the CDR3 is TGCGCCAGCAGCTTGGCACAGGGAAGCTACGAGCAGTACTTC. Its protein product is CASSLAQGSYEQYF.

DNA for the CDR3: TGTGCCAGCAGTTTTATGGTCCCCTCAGGGGCTTCACCCCTCCACTTT. Amino acids: CASSFMVPSGASPLHF. This chain connects TRBV28 to TRBJ1-6, with D perhaps matching TRBD1 (6 bases). The length of the CDR3 is 16 residues. CDR1 MDHEN and CDR2 SYDVKM come from the germline V gene. Deletions cut 3 bases from V and 9 bases from J, with 18 bases between.

The chain carries TRBV14 and TRBJ2-5; tentatively, D is TRBD1 (6 bases). The CDR3 sequence is 13 residues long. Per germline, CDR1 SGHDN and CDR2 FVKESK. Trimming removed 0 bases at V and 10 bases at J, with 12 bases between. Written as DNA, the CDR3 is TGTGCCAGCAGCCAAGATAGGCAGGGGCTCCAGTACTTC. Translation gives CASSQDRQGLQYF.

The rearrangement uses TRBV9 and TRBJ1-3; the match to TRBD1 covers 11 bases. The CDR3 extends over 15 amino acids. The germline V gene encodes CDR1 SGDLS and CDR2 YYNGEE. Unmatched junction bases numbered 1, after V lost 3 bases and J lost 2 bases. CDR3 nucleotides: TGTGCCAGCAGCGCGGGACAGGGGGCTGGAAACACCATATATTTT. Amino acid sequence: CASSAGQGAGNTIYF.

This clone was observed a few times. J is TRBJ1-5 and V is TRBV7-9; 8 bases are a match to TRBD1. Trimming at V came to 5 bases and at J to 5 bases, leaving 5 bases not matched to a gene. This CDR3 is 14 amino acids long. Germline V CDR1 and CDR2: SEHNR, FQNEAQ (reference sequence). As DNA, the CDR3 is TGTGCCAGCAGCGAGGACAGGGCGGATCAGCCCCAGCATTTT. Its protein is CASSEDRADQPQHF.

This clone was picked up a small number of times. The rearrangement links TRBV27 to TRBJ2-7; D may be TRBD1 (6 bases). The CDR3 runs 13 residues. V was pared by 3 bases and J by 3 bases, with 9 bases between. Looked up from germline, CDR1 is MNHEY and CDR2 is SMNVEV (reference sequence). CDR3 sequence (DNA): TGTGCCAGCAGTTTTTCCAGGGGCTACGAGCAGTACTTC. Protein product: CASSFSRGYEQYF.